Shown below are 17 T cell receptor beta chains from a single sample sequenced in a study of cytomegalovirus exposure and HLA in healthy donors. Primers included in the PCR were 60 Vbeta and 13 Jbeta primers. Repertoires were generated with immunoSEQ multiplex PCR, while TCRdb's copy carries only in-frame clones and drops some. Of about 170,000 clones in the sample, 85% were seen once. Sequenced sample: PBMCs. These receptors all come from a man in his thirties or forties in good health and CMV-seropositive.

This chain's CDR3 is CASSLRTGRTSGEVTGELFF. The DNA for the CDR3 is TGTGCCAGCAGCCTACGGACAGGTCGGACTAGCGGGGAGGTCACCGGGGAGCTGTTTTTT. The rearrangement uses TRBV9 and TRBJ2-2, with 12 bases matching TRBD2. The CDR3 runs 20 residues. With V trimmed by 4 bases and J by 4 bases, 17 bases remained unmatched. The germline V gene has CDR1 SGDLS and CDR2 YYNGEE.

CDR3 coding DNA: TGTGCCAGCAGCTTGCAGGGGCGGCACACAGATACGCAGTATTTT. Translation: CASSLQGRHTDTQYF. The chain recombines TRBV7-2 with TRBJ2-3; maybe TRBD1 (6 bases). CDR1 is SGHTA and CDR2 is FQGNSA in the germline V gene. Trimming left V 3 bases short and J 2 bases short, with 12 bases between. This CDR3 region has 15 residues.

A few counts support this clone. The chain is built from TRBV18 and TRBJ1-3; 10 bases agree with TRBD1. The CDR3 runs to 15 residues. Trimming removed 6 bases from V and 3 bases from J; junction bases left unmatched: 5. The germline V gene encodes CDR1 KGHSH and CDR2 LQKENI. The CDR3 loop reads CASSLTGGNGNTIYF. DNA for the CDR3: TGTGCCAGCTCCCTGACAGGGGGCAATGGAAACACCATATATTTT.

This CDR3 is CASRAGGTDTQYF. The CDR3 region has the DNA TGTGCCAGCAGGGCGGGAGGCACAGATACGCAGTATTTT. V is TRBV2 and J is TRBJ2-3; 7 nucleotides line up with TRBD2. Germline CDR1 and CDR2: SNHLY and FYNNEI. There are 13 residues in the CDR3. J lost 1 base, V lost 6 bases, and 1 base had no gene match.

The V gene is TRBV5-1, the J gene TRBJ2-2; perhaps TRBD1 as D (6 bases). This CDR3 is built from 16 residues. The V gene lost 1 base and the J gene lost 1 base, with 11 bases spanning the gap. Germline CDR1 and CDR2: SGHRS and YFSETQ. The CDR3 coding sequence is TGCGCCAGCAGCTTGTTCGTACAGGGGAACACCGGGGAGCTGTTTTTT. Amino acids: CASSLFVQGNTGELFF.

The rearrangement uses TRBV7-9 and TRBJ1-4, with 9 bases aligning to TRBD1. V trimming: 5 bases; J trimming: 7 bases; junction bases outside the gene matches: 8. The germline V gene has CDR1 SEHNR and CDR2 FQNEAQ (reference sequence). The CDR3 has 15 residues. This CDR3 is CASSQPGQGGEKLFF. In nucleotides, the CDR3 is TGTGCCAGCAGCCAACCGGGACAGGGAGGTGAAAAACTGTTTTTT.

J is TRBJ1-1 and V is TRBV25-1; D gene uncertain. The germline V and J ends were trimmed by 6 bases and 1 base, with 9 bases remaining between them. CDR1 is MGHDK and CDR2 is SYGVNS in the germline V gene. This CDR3 has 13 residues. CDR3 in amino acids: CASRRSSNTEAFF. The CDR3 DNA reads TGTGCCAGCAGGAGGTCCTCGAACACTGAAGCTTTCTTT.

The V and J genes are TRBV10-3 and TRBJ2-7; 12 positions match TRBD2. J gave up 3 bases and V 2 bases, and 5 bases lay outside the gene matches. There are 16 residues in the CDR3. The germline CDR1 and CDR2 sequences are ENHRY and SYGVKD. CDR3 protein: CAISEPETSGSYEQYF. DNA of the CDR3: TGTGCCATCAGTGAGCCCGAGACTAGCGGGAGCTACGAGCAGTACTTC.

V usage is TRBV19 and J usage is TRBJ2-3; possible D gene TRBD2, 5 bases. Trimming left V 3 bases short and J 4 bases short, with 5 bases between. The CDR3 has 12 residues. Germline CDR1 and CDR2: LNHDA and SQIVND (reference sequence). The CDR3 DNA reads as TGTGCCAGTAGTATTAGCGCAGATACGCAGTATTTT. It codes for CASSISADTQYF.

The V and J genes are TRBV5-1 and TRBJ1-4; D is uncertain. The CDR3 contains 14 residues. Looked up from germline, CDR1 is SGHRS and CDR2 is YFSETQ. Deletions cut 4 bases from V and 5 bases from J, with 12 bases between. CDR3 in DNA: TGCGCCAGCAGCCCCACGGGGAGGAATGAAAAACTGTTTTTT. As protein: CASSPTGRNEKLFF.

The chain carries TRBV4-3 and TRBJ2-7; 10 bases align to TRBD2. The J segment lost 4 bases and the V segment lost 0 bases, leaving 12 bases of the junction unmatched. The CDR3 runs to 18 residues. Per the germline V gene, CDR1 is LGHNA and CDR2 is YSLEER. The CDR3 sequence: CASSQDLRPSGRAYEQYF. The DNA of the CDR3 is TGCGCCAGCAGCCAAGATCTTCGTCCTAGCGGGAGAGCTTACGAGCAGTACTTC.

This clone was found once. J is TRBJ1-5 and V is TRBV6-1, with 11 bases fitting TRBD1. The CDR3 extends over 18 amino acids. Germline trimming cut 3 bases from V and 2 bases from J; bases unmatched to any gene: 9. The germline CDR1 and CDR2 sequences are MNHNS and SASEGT. CDR3 amino acids: CASSDREGQGAGNQPQHF. CDR3 DNA sequence: TGTGCCAGCAGTGATAGAGAAGGACAGGGGGCGGGCAATCAGCCCCAGCATTTT.

The genes are TRBV27 and TRBJ2-1, with 9 bases matching TRBD1. The CDR3 runs 16 residues. The junction had 5 bases not matched to a gene; V was cut back by 4 bases and J by 1 base. CDR1 and CDR2 from the germline V gene are MNHEY and SMNVEV (reference sequence). The DNA of the CDR3 is TGTGCCAGCAGTTCGGCCGGGACAGGGTCCTACAATGAGCAGTTCTTC. It encodes CASSSAGTGSYNEQFF.

The chain combines TRBV14 with TRBJ2-2, with a possible D match to TRBD1 (6 bases). The V end lost 6 bases, the J end lost 6 bases, and 11 bases lay between the germline ends. Germline values: CDR1 SGHDN, CDR2 FVKESK. CDR3 length: 13 amino acids. The CDR3, as DNA: TGTGCCAGCAGACATTACAGGGCCGGGGAGCTGTTTTTT. This gives the protein CASRHYRAGELFF.

The genes are TRBV5-1 and TRBJ2-3, with a possible D match to TRBD1 (5 bases). The CDR3 loop spans 14 amino acids. V was pared by 3 bases and J by 1 base, with 9 bases between. From germline, CDR1 is SGHRS and CDR2 YFSETQ. The CDR3 sequence is CASSSTDGTDTQYF. The CDR3 bases are TGCGCCAGCAGCTCGACAGATGGCACAGATACGCAGTATTTT.

The chain has TRBV4-2 and TRBJ2-1; D perhaps matches TRBD1 (5 bases). V was cut by 0 bases and J by 9 bases, with 12 bases left in between. CDR3 size: 14 residues. The germline V gene encodes CDR1 LGHNA and CDR2 YNFKEQ. The CDR3 nucleotides read TGTGCCAGCAGCCAAGACACCTTAGGGGTTGAGCAGTTCTTC. This gives the protein CASSQDTLGVEQFF.

In DNA form, the CDR3 reads TGTGCCAGCAGTCGACAGGGAGTGCAGGAGACCCAGTACTTC. It specifies CASSRQGVQETQYF. This rearrangement joins TRBV6-5 to TRBJ2-5, with 7 nucleotides matching TRBD1. CDR1 and CDR2 (germline): MNHEY, SVGAGI. With 5 bases clipped from V and 5 bases from J, the junction kept 8 bases outside the gene matches. The length of the CDR3 is 14 residues.